This TCR beta chain was recorded in a study of T-cell reconstitution after alpha-beta-depleted transplantation in children. Study-wide results and caveats: The origin of alpha-beta T cells about two months after transplant was reportedly several hundred expanded graft clones. From newly produced T cells came most of the T-cell counts and diversity one year after transplant. Surviving recipient T cells and thymic progenitors underlay high day-60 TCRbeta diversity in some patients.

Germline-derived CDR1 and CDR2 are DFQATT and SNEGSKA (reference sequence). There are 15 residues in the CDR3. The J segment lost 2 bases and the V segment lost 6 bases, leaving 10 bases of the junction unmatched. A library of TCRbeta sequences, prepared with unique molecular identifiers, was generated. TCRdb processed the PCR reads anew with MiXCR; each CDR3 protein has one entry. Among hundreds of thousands of distinct CDR3 sequences listed, around 14% were seen once. On this clonotype: Antigen unknown. A much larger clone is a single base away; this may be a read error.

Specimen: PBMCs, collected before TCRalphabeta/CD19-depleted stem cell transplant. The receptor was isolated from a girl aged 2 to 9 with congenital amegakaryocytic thrombocytopenia, due to receive a stem cell transplant. The chain links TRBV20-1 to TRBJ1-5, with 7 bases lining up with TRBD1. This CDR3 reads CSAMTGMLGNQPQHF. The DNA for the CDR3 is TGCAGTGCAATGACAGGGATGTTAGGCAATCAGCCCCAGCATTTT.